A single sample is the source of the 4 T cell receptor beta chains below, sequenced in a study of shared clonotypes between healthy human individuals. In the naive CD8 group, cells lacked CD45RO and were positively selected for CCR7, so terminally differentiated effector memory CD45RA+ cells were left out. TCRdb's copy holds only in-frame clones and misses some; the assay was immunoSEQ multiplex PCR. This table has around 560,000 clones, roughly 95% appearing once. Sequencing was performed on naive CD8+ T cells sorted from blood. The receptor set was obtained from a woman younger than 45 in good health.

V is TRBV27 and J is TRBJ2-7; 8 bases match TRBD2. The V segment lost 5 bases and the J segment 0 bases; nucleotides outside the gene matches: 6. Germline CDR1 MNHEY, CDR2 SMNVEV (reference sequence). This CDR3 has 15 residues. The CDR3 DNA sequence: TGTGCCAGCAGTACTAGCGGATATAGCTCCTACGAGCAGTACTTC. Translated: CASSTSGYSSYEQYF.

This chain uses TRBV7-9 with TRBJ2-1, with D unclear. The germline V and J ends were trimmed by 1 base and 5 bases, with 6 bases remaining between them. Germline V gives CDR1 SEHNR, CDR2 FQNEAQ (reference sequence). CDR3 length equals 13 residues. CDR3 in amino acids: CASSLGLNNEQFF. The CDR3 DNA is TGTGCCAGCAGCTTAGGTCTAAACAATGAGCAGTTCTTC.

V gene TRBV4-3 combines with J gene TRBJ1-2; D gene uncertain. V lost 0 bases to trimming and J lost 0 bases, with 14 bases between them. From germline, CDR1 is LGHNA and CDR2 YSLEER. The CDR3 is 17 amino acids. Written as DNA, the CDR3 is TGCGCCAGCAGCCAAGATCTGGCGGGAGAAGCTAACTATGGCTACACCTTC. This translates into CASSQDLAGEANYGYTF.

The chain couples TRBV7-7 to TRBJ2-6, with D maybe TRBD2 (6 bases). CDR1 is SSHAT and CDR2 is FNYEAQ in the germline V gene (reference sequence). CDR3 length: 19 residues. Trimming left V 5 bases short and J 0 bases short, with 20 bases between. In DNA, the CDR3 is TGTGCCAGCAGCGGGGGACTGGCAGGGTTTCGCTCTGGGGCCAACGTCCTGACTTTC. It translates to CASSGGLAGFRSGANVLTF.